The text below deals with one TCR beta chain. The use of a sample-barcoded 5' primer and a J-beta primer mix characterized a second PCR of 7 to 11 cycles. One entry per CDR3 protein results from TCRdb running MiXCR on the 5' RACE reads. Here the sample spans 1.5 million to 2 million distinct CDR3 sequences, just under 50% being singletons. The trim removed 4 bases at V and 3 bases at J, leaving 7 bases unmatched. The germline V gene encodes CDR1 SGHRS and CDR2 YFSETQ. The CDR3 runs to 15 residues. The data were obtained in a study of blood T cells in healthy people across ages. Sequencing was done on a sample of blood. The sequence was obtained from a woman in her forties in good health. The V and J genes are TRBV5-1 and TRBJ2-7; 10 bases fit TRBD1. The chain's CDR3 is CASSRSGTGDYEQYF. The CDR3 DNA sequence: TGCGCCAGCAGCCGGTCCGGGACAGGGGACTACGAGCAGTACTTC.